One sample yielded the 22 T cell receptor beta chains listed below, sequenced in a study of shared clonotypes between healthy human individuals. Profiled with immunoSEQ multiplex PCR; TCRdb holds only in-frame clones, not every one. The data hold 950,000 to 1,100,000 clones, with roughly 80% observed a single time. The sample comprised memory CD4+ T cells sorted from blood. Subset here: CD45RA-negative fraction. All receptors derive from a young man in good health.

The chain combines TRBV5-1 with TRBJ2-7; the match to TRBD2 covers 12 bases. Germline V gives CDR1 SGHRS, CDR2 YFSETQ. V shed 4 bases and J 0 bases; nucleotides not matched to a gene: 5. This CDR3 has 16 residues. CDR3 residues: CASSPTSGGSSYEQYF. CDR3 bases: TGCGCCAGCAGCCCCACTAGCGGGGGGAGCTCCTACGAGCAGTACTTC.

The chain employs TRBV11-2 and TRBJ2-7; D tentatively fits TRBD1 or TRBD2 (5 bases each). V was clipped by 5 bases and J by 4 bases, with 15 bases between them. Per the germline V gene, CDR1 is SGHAT and CDR2 is FQNNGV. The CDR3 is 14 residues long. The CDR3 bases are TGTGCCAGCAGCCTTCGGGACGGTCTTTACGAGCAGTACTTC. Residues: CASSLRDGLYEQYF.

This clone turned up a few times. V gene TRBV5-1 combines with J gene TRBJ2-5; 8 bases match TRBD2. Germline values: CDR1 SGHRS, CDR2 YFSETQ. This CDR3 comprises 15 residues. With V trimmed by 4 bases and J by 5 bases, 10 bases remained unmatched. In DNA form, the CDR3 reads TGCGCCAGCAGCCCTTTCGCGGGAGGAGGGGAGACCCAGTACTTC. Its protein product is CASSPFAGGGETQYF.

This clone was seen more than once but under ten times. Written as DNA, the CDR3 is TGCGCCAGCAGCACCCCTGGCGATGAGCAGTTCTTC. It specifies CASSTPGDEQFF. The chain employs TRBV5-1 and TRBJ2-1, with D unresolved. This CDR3 spans 12 amino acids. V was cut by 4 bases and J by 8 bases, with 10 bases left in between. CDR1 is SGHRS and CDR2 is YFSETQ in the germline V gene.

The genes are TRBV9 and TRBJ1-1, with TRBD1 as a possible D gene (6 bases). Trimming removed 6 bases at V and 1 base at J, with 13 bases between. CDR1 is SGDLS, CDR2 YYNGEE, per germline. This CDR3 has 14 residues. The CDR3 coding sequence is TGTGCCAGCACCACGACAGGCGCGAACACTGAAGCTTTCTTT. Translation gives CASTTTGANTEAFF.

The chain employs TRBV15 and TRBJ1-2, with unresolved D. The CDR3 loop spans 14 amino acids. Deletions cut 0 bases from V and 8 bases from J, with 13 bases between. CDR1 is LNHNV, CDR2 YYDKDF, per germline (reference sequence). Here the CDR3 DNA reads TGTGCCACCAGCAGAGATCGAGGGATCGACGGCTACACCTTC. Protein product: CATSRDRGIDGYTF.

V gene TRBV5-1 combines with J gene TRBJ1-2; no definite D call. The V gene lost 0 bases and the J gene lost 4 bases, with 7 bases spanning the gap. CDR3 size: 13 residues. Germline CDR1 is SGHRS and CDR2 is YFSETQ. This CDR3 reads CASSLEEGYGYTF. The CDR3 DNA reads TGCGCCAGCAGCTTGGAGGAGGGCTATGGCTACACCTTC.

The chain is built from TRBV29-1 and TRBJ2-5, with D possibly TRBD1 on 6 matching bases. V was trimmed by 1 base and J by 4 bases, leaving 10 bases between them. CDR3 size: 13 residues. Germline V gives CDR1 SQVTM, CDR2 ANQGSEA. CDR3 sequence: CSVEVVTGETQYF. CDR3 sequence (DNA): TGCAGCGTTGAAGTAGTGACAGGAGAGACCCAGTACTTC.

The J gene is TRBJ1-1, the V gene TRBV28; TRBD1 matches 7 bases. The CDR3 loop spans 11 amino acids. Germline V lookup: CDR1 MDHEN, CDR2 SYDVKM. Trimming removed 10 bases from V and 14 bases from J; junction bases left unmatched: 13. CDR3 protein: CAILQQGRSFF. CDR3 in DNA: TGTGCCATTCTCCAACAGGGGCGCTCGTTCTTT.

CDR3 DNA: TGTGCCAGCGCCGGAGAGATTTTTTCGCCCCTCCACTTT. The encoded protein is CASAGEIFSPLHF. The V gene is TRBV7-2, the J gene TRBJ1-6; D unresolved. Trimming took off 8 bases at V and 13 bases at J, with 18 bases between the two ends. Germline CDR1 and CDR2: SGHTA and FQGNSA. This CDR3 contains 13 residues.

This sequence joins TRBV14 and TRBJ2-7; no definite D call. Looked up from germline, CDR1 is SGHDN and CDR2 is FVKESK. The V and J ends lost 2 bases and 2 bases respectively, with 13 bases between them. The CDR3 is made up of 15 amino acids. As DNA, the CDR3 is TGTGCCAGCAGCCAACGGGTCAGCCAAACCTACGAGCAGTACTTC. It is translated as CASSQRVSQTYEQYF.

The chain joins TRBV5-6 to TRBJ2-7, with TRBD1 matching over 11 bases. Germline trimming cut 4 bases from V and 4 bases from J; bases unmatched to any gene: 13. The CDR3 runs 17 residues. Looked up from germline, CDR1 is SGHDT and CDR2 is YYEEEE. Written as DNA, the CDR3 is TGTGCCAGCAGCGGTCCGGGACAGGGGGACACGGGGTACGAGCAGTACTTC. Its translation is CASSGPGQGDTGYEQYF. Supplemented by reference TRBV5-6 and TRBJ2-7, the full variable domain reads DAGVTQSPTHLIKTRGQQVTLRCSPKSGHDTVSWYQQALGQGPQFIFQYYEEEERQRGNFPDRFSGHQFPNYSSELNVNALLLGDSALYLCASSGPGQGDTGYEQYFGPGTRLTVT.

This clone was counted a single time. This chain connects TRBV5-5 to TRBJ2-7, with a tentative D call TRBD2 (6 bases). Trimming removed 4 bases from V and 2 bases from J, with 13 bases in between. There are 14 residues in the CDR3. The germline CDR1 and CDR2 sequences are SGHKS and YYEKEE (reference sequence). The CDR3 DNA is TGTGCCAGCAGCCGACTAGAGGACACCTACGAGCAGTACTTC. Its translation is CASSRLEDTYEQYF.

The rearrangement uses TRBV5-8 and TRBJ1-2; D not resolved. Germline-derived CDR1 and CDR2 are SGHTS and YDEGEE. The CDR3 spans 14 residues. Trimming pared 4 bases from V and 4 bases from J, leaving 14 bases between. CDR3 sequence (DNA): TGTGCCAGCAGCCTGCGTGGGATTGGCTATGGCTACACCTTC. This sequence encodes CASSLRGIGYGYTF.

This clone was recorded only once. V gene TRBV6-8 combines with J gene TRBJ2-2; D might be TRBD1 (5 bases). Germline loops: CDR1 MNHGY, CDR2 SAAAGT. The CDR3 covers 16 residues. Trimming removed 8 bases from V and 1 base from J, with 17 bases in between. The CDR3 sequence: CASYSTQGRNTGELFF. The CDR3 bases are TGTGCCAGCTACTCCACCCAGGGTAGGAACACCGGGGAGCTGTTTTTT.

The chain uses TRBV7-9 and TRBJ2-3, with TRBD2 matching over 9 bases. V shed 3 bases and J 0 bases; nucleotides not matched to a gene: 10. CDR1 and CDR2 (germline): SEHNR, FQNEAQ (reference sequence). The CDR3 is 18 amino acids. The CDR3 DNA sequence: TGTGCCAGCAGCTTGGGGCTGATAGCGGGGGATAGCACAGATACGCAGTATTTT. It encodes CASSLGLIAGDSTDTQYF.

J is TRBJ1-1 and V is TRBV6-1, with D uncertain. The V gene lost 0 bases and the J gene lost 0 bases, with 8 bases spanning the gap. Germline CDR1 MNHNS, CDR2 SASEGT. This CDR3 is 15 amino acids long. The CDR3 coding sequence is TGTGCCAGCAGTGAAGCCGCAGACATGAACACTGAAGCTTTCTTT. Translated, it gives CASSEAADMNTEAFF.

This chain uses TRBV5-1 with TRBJ1-2, with TRBD1 matching 7 bases. The CDR3 has 13 amino acids. The germline gives CDR1 SGHRS, CDR2 YFSETQ. V trimming: 5 bases; J trimming: 4 bases; junction bases outside the gene matches: 5. CDR3 residues: CASSWGQSYGYTF. For the CDR3, the DNA is TGCGCCAGCAGTTGGGGACAGTCCTATGGCTACACCTTC.

This rearrangement joins TRBV27 to TRBJ1-1, with D possibly being TRBD1 (6 bases). Germline V gene data show CDR1 as MNHEY and CDR2 as SMNVEV (reference sequence). The CDR3 contains 14 residues. The germline V and J ends were trimmed by 5 bases and 4 bases, with 14 bases remaining between them. The CDR3 loop is CASSPPQGTTEAFF. CDR3 nucleotides: TGTGCCAGCAGTCCACCTCAGGGGACCACTGAAGCTTTCTTT.

The chain joins TRBV5-4 to TRBJ1-6, with TRBD1 as a possible D gene (6 bases). V lost 4 bases and J 10 bases, leaving 18 bases between the germline ends. CDR3 size: 15 residues. Germline V gives CDR1 SGHNT, CDR2 YYREEE (reference sequence). The CDR3 spells CASSQDSSMGSPLHF. The CDR3 DNA follows: TGTGCCAGCAGCCAGGACAGTTCTATGGGATCACCCCTCCACTTT.

The genes are TRBV19 and TRBJ1-2, with D tentatively TRBD1 (6 bases). In germline, CDR1 is LNHDA, CDR2 SQIVND (reference sequence). The V and J ends lost 1 base and 4 bases respectively, with 10 bases between them. The CDR3 totals 14 residues. The CDR3 sequence: CASSIVWGAYGYTF. The CDR3 region has the DNA TGTGCCAGTAGTATAGTGTGGGGGGCCTATGGCTACACCTTC.

This clone was found a few times. The V and J genes are TRBV30 and TRBJ1-6; no reliable D call. V lost 3 bases to trimming and J lost 2 bases, with 11 bases between them. The CDR3 sequence is 15 residues long. Germline CDR1 reads GTSNPN; CDR2 reads SVGIG (reference sequence). This chain's CDR3 is CAWRASGTYNSPLHF. The CDR3, as DNA: TGTGCCTGGAGGGCTTCCGGGACCTATAATTCACCCCTCCACTTT.